Shown below are 15 T cell receptor beta chains from a single sample sequenced in a study of cytomegalovirus exposure and HLA in healthy donors. PCR amplification relied on 60 Vbeta primers (plus 13 Jbeta primers). Clones were read by immunoSEQ multiplex PCR, and TCRdb kept only the in-frame ones, dropping some. This repertoire includes 110,000 to 150,000 clones. Sequenced: PBMCs. The receptors come from a man in his forties or fifties in good health and CMV-seronegative.

The chain carries TRBV18 and TRBJ2-5; tentative D call: TRBD1 (5 bases). V was clipped by 6 bases and J by 1 base, with 12 bases between them. Per the germline V gene, CDR1 is KGHSH and CDR2 is LQKENI. CDR3 length equals 14 residues. CDR3 residues: CASSGQGFQETQYF. In DNA, the CDR3 is TGTGCCAGCTCGGGGCAGGGTTTCCAAGAGACCCAGTACTTC.

The chain links TRBV6-5 to TRBJ2-7, with TRBD1 identical over 8 bases. J gave up 2 bases and V 8 bases, and 2 bases lay outside the gene matches. This CDR3 spans 12 amino acids. Germline V lookup: CDR1 MNHEY, CDR2 SVGAGI. CDR3: CASWDRTYEQYF. The CDR3 DNA is TGTGCCAGCTGGGACAGGACCTACGAGCAGTACTTC.

The chain combines TRBV5-1 with TRBJ1-5; D not certain. Trimming shortened V by 0 bases and J by 6 bases, and 10 bases separated the two germline ends. CDR3 size: 14 residues. Germline V gives CDR1 SGHRS, CDR2 YFSETQ. The CDR3 bases are TGCGCCAGCAGCTTGGGAGGAGGAGGTCAGCCCCAGCATTTT. This encodes CASSLGGGGQPQHF.

The genes are TRBV5-1 and TRBJ2-5; 12 bases align to TRBD2. J lost 4 bases, V lost 4 bases, and 5 bases had no gene match. In germline, CDR1 is SGHRS, CDR2 YFSETQ. The CDR3 length is 15 residues. Here the CDR3 DNA reads TGCGCCAGCAGCCTTACTAGCGGGGGGCGAGAGACCCAGTACTTC. The encoded protein is CASSLTSGGRETQYF.

The chain is built from TRBV7-2 and TRBJ1-1, with D uncertain. V was pared by 6 bases and J by 4 bases, with 21 bases between. Germline values: CDR1 SGHTA, CDR2 FQGNSA. The CDR3 is made up of 16 amino acids. This chain's CDR3 is CASSWARRSGGTEAFF. CDR3 nucleotide sequence: TGTGCCAGCAGTTGGGCTCGCCGTAGCGGAGGCACTGAAGCTTTCTTT.

The chain has TRBV27 and TRBJ2-7; possibly TRBD1 for D (6 bases). The CDR3 runs 13 residues. Trimming took off 6 bases at V and 9 bases at J, with 18 bases between the two ends. In germline, CDR1 is MNHEY, CDR2 SMNVEV (reference sequence). The CDR3 coding sequence is TGTGCCAGCAGCCAAGGACAGTTCTATAGGCAGTACTTC. It codes for CASSQGQFYRQYF.

This chain joins TRBV27 and TRBJ1-3; D gene unclear. The germline V gene has CDR1 MNHEY and CDR2 SMNVEV (reference sequence). The V end was cut by 5 bases, the J end by 7 bases, with 12 bases between. The CDR3 consists of 13 residues. The CDR3 spells CASSPPGGNTIYF. The DNA for the CDR3 is TGTGCCAGCAGTCCCCCCGGCGGGAACACCATATATTTT.

V usage is TRBV7-6 and J usage is TRBJ1-2; D remains unclear. The V and J ends lost 5 bases and 3 bases respectively, with 13 bases between them. CDR3 size: 14 residues. Germline V CDR1 and CDR2: SGHVS, FNYEAQ. The CDR3 DNA follows: TGTGCCAGCAGCCCCCTCGGAGGGTACTATGGCTACACCTTC. Protein sequence: CASSPLGGYYGYTF.

The chain links TRBV6-6 to TRBJ2-3; 13 bases are a match to TRBD2. J lost 6 bases, V lost 4 bases, and 1 base had no gene match. Germline V gene data show CDR1 as MNHNY and CDR2 as SVGAGI (reference sequence). The CDR3 loop spans 14 amino acids. DNA for the CDR3: TGTGCCAGCAGTTTGGGACTAGCGGGGGATACGCAGTATTTT. Its protein product is CASSLGLAGDTQYF.

V gene TRBV7-9 combines with J gene TRBJ1-6, with D maybe TRBD1 (6 bases). V shed 9 bases and J shed 4 bases, with 13 bases lying between them. This CDR3 has 14 amino acids. Germline CDR1 is SEHNR and CDR2 is FQNEAQ (reference sequence). The CDR3 reads CASTTGQYNSPLHF. The CDR3 bases are TGTGCCAGTACCACGGGACAATATAATTCACCCCTCCACTTT.

The chain is built from TRBV6-1 and TRBJ2-5, with no clear D. The J call may be wrong; the DNA end is better matched by TRBJ2-7. This CDR3 region has 14 residues. The germline gives CDR1 MNHNS, CDR2 SASEGT. In DNA, the CDR3 is TGTGCCAGCAGTGTGGGCCGCATCTCCTACGAGCAGTACTTC. Protein: CASSVGRISYEQYF.

This chain links TRBV6-4 with TRBJ2-1, with TRBD2 identical over 10 bases. This CDR3 region has 18 residues. The junction had 6 bases not matched to a gene; V was cut back by 0 bases and J by 1 base. Germline values: CDR1 MRHNA, CDR2 SNTAGT. This CDR3 reads CASSDSLAGARSYNEQFF. The CDR3 region has the DNA TGTGCCAGCAGTGACTCGCTAGCGGGGGCCCGATCCTACAATGAGCAGTTCTTC.

This rearrangement joins TRBV6-1 to TRBJ2-1; TRBD1 aligns across 8 bases. V lost 6 bases and J lost 3; bases outside the gene matches: 4. CDR1 is MNHNS, CDR2 SASEGT, per germline. The CDR3 loop spans 14 amino acids. Here the CDR3 DNA reads TGTGCCAGCAGGGGGACAGGACTCTACAATGAGCAGTTCTTC. Residues: CASRGTGLYNEQFF.

The chain is built from TRBV9 and TRBJ2-3, with TRBD2 as a possible D gene (5 bases). The CDR3 has 15 residues. The V end was cut by 0 bases, the J end by 3 bases, with 11 bases between. From germline, CDR1 is SGDLS and CDR2 YYNGEE. Here the CDR3 reads CASSVGPGMTDTQYF. CDR3 DNA sequence: TGTGCCAGCAGCGTAGGTCCGGGGATGACAGATACGCAGTATTTT.

The CDR3 here is CASSRPGTGMGGELFF. The CDR3 region has the DNA TGTGCCAGTAGTCGACCCGGGACAGGGATGGGTGGGGAGCTGTTTTTT. This rearrangement joins TRBV19 to TRBJ2-2, with 9 bases matching TRBD1. The CDR3 loop spans 16 amino acids. CDR1 is LNHDA, CDR2 SQIVND, per germline (reference sequence). Trimming removed 5 bases from V and 8 bases from J; junction bases left unmatched: 12.